The 11 T cell receptor beta chains given below trace back to one sample, sequenced in a study of blood T cell repertoires in COVID-19. Using immunoSEQ multiplex PCR, the repertoire was profiled, and TCRdb retains in-frame clones only, with some absent. The repertoire holds approximately 50,000 clones, with 75% to 80% as singletons. The sequencing input was peripheral blood. The receptors originated from a man between 65 and 80 years old with active or convalescent COVID-19.

The chain carries TRBV19 and TRBJ2-2; D gene unclear. The CDR3 extends over 13 amino acids. Trimming stripped 3 bases from V and 6 bases from J, with 8 bases between. Germline-derived CDR1 and CDR2 are LNHDA and SQIVND (reference sequence). Written as DNA, the CDR3 is TGTGCCAGTAGTATGACTGCCCCCGGGGAGCTGTTTTTT. Translated, it gives CASSMTAPGELFF. Full variable domain (outside the CDR3, taken from reference TRBV19 and TRBJ2-2): DGGITQSPKYLFRKEGQNVTLSCEQNLNHDAMYWYRQDPGQGLRLIYYSQIVNDFQKGDIAEGYSVSREKKESFPLTVTSAQKNPTAFYLCASSMTAPGELFFGEGSRLTVL.

V and J are TRBV7-8 and TRBJ2-1; 8 nucleotides agree with TRBD2. The CDR3 length is 16 residues. V shed 1 base and J 4 bases; nucleotides not matched to a gene: 6. Germline CDR1 and CDR2: SGHVS and FQNEAQ. DNA for the CDR3: TGTGCCAGCAGCTTAGGACGACTAGCGCGGTACAATGAGCAGTTCTTC. Its translation is CASSLGRLARYNEQFF.

This clone was found once. The chain couples TRBV3-1 (or the pseudogene TRBV3-2) to TRBJ2-7, with 7 bases matching TRBD2. The CDR3 runs 15 residues. Per germline, CDR1 LGHDT and CDR2 YNNKEL (reference sequence). With V trimmed by 2 bases and J by 1 base, 5 bases remained unmatched. CDR3 nucleotides: TGTGCCAGCAGCCAAAGCGGGACTACATCCTACGAGCAGTACTTC. It specifies CASSQSGTTSYEQYF.

This chain connects TRBV19 to TRBJ2-2; 8 nucleotides align to TRBD2. The V gene end was trimmed by 3 bases and the J gene end by 9 bases; junction bases not matched to a gene: 9. Germline lookup yields CDR1 LNHDA and CDR2 SQIVND (reference sequence). CDR3 size: 15 residues. CDR3 sequence (DNA): TGTGCCAGTAGTATTGATGGTAGCGGGATGAGGGAGCTGTTTTTT. Its protein is CASSIDGSGMRELFF.

The V gene is TRBV7-3, the J gene TRBJ2-5; the D gene is possibly TRBD2 (7 bases). Germline CDR1 SGHTA, CDR2 FQGTGA. The CDR3 spans 17 residues. Trimming took off 5 bases at V and 1 base at J, with 20 bases between the two ends. CDR3: CASSQTGGSGIQETQYF. The DNA for the CDR3 is TGTGCCAGCAGCCAAACGGGGGGCTCGGGGATCCAAGAGACCCAGTACTTC.

V and J are TRBV5-1 and TRBJ1-5, with 7 bases identical to TRBD1. Germline V gives CDR1 SGHRS, CDR2 YFSETQ. V gave up 1 base and J gave up 2 bases; unmatched junction bases: 3. The CDR3 covers 15 residues. CDR3 loop: CASSLSTGGNQPQHF. CDR3 DNA: TGCGCCAGCAGCTTGTCCACAGGGGGCAATCAGCCCCAGCATTTT. The whole variable domain, remainder taken from reference TRBV5-1 and TRBJ1-5, is KAGVTQTPRYLIKTRGQQVTLSCSPISGHRSVSWYQQTPGQGLQFLFEYFSETQRNKGNFPGRFSGRQFSNSRSEMNVSTLELGDSALYLCASSLSTGGNQPQHFGDGTRLSIL.

The chain recombines TRBV24-1 with TRBJ2-3; 8 bases are a match to TRBD2. The CDR3 loop spans 19 amino acids. V shed 0 bases and J 2 bases; nucleotides not matched to a gene: 12. The germline CDR1 and CDR2 sequences are KGHDR and SFDVKD. The CDR3 DNA sequence: TGTGCCACCAGTGATTTGAGAGGCGCGGGGGGCCGCTACACAGATACGCAGTATTTT. This codes for CATSDLRGAGGRYTDTQYF.

CDR3: CATSRDSYGYTF. The CDR3 region has the DNA TGTGCCACCAGCAGGGACAGCTATGGCTACACCTTC. The chain has TRBV15 and TRBJ1-2, with a tentative D call TRBD1 (6 bases). The length of the CDR3 is 12 residues. From germline, CDR1 is LNHNV and CDR2 YYDKDF (reference sequence). V shed 3 bases and J shed 4 bases, with 6 bases lying between them.

The gene calls are TRBV12-5 and TRBJ1-2; tentatively, D is TRBD1 (5 bases). V lost 5 bases to trimming and J lost 8 bases, with 12 bases between them. Germline CDR1 and CDR2: LGHNT and FRNRAP. CDR3 length equals 12 residues. The CDR3 DNA follows: TGTGCTAGTGGTCGACAGCTATGGGGCTACACCTTC. It is translated as CASGRQLWGYTF.

CDR3 in amino acids: CAISESTQGRNTEAFF. In DNA, the CDR3 is TGTGCCATCAGTGAGTCGACCCAGGGTCGGAACACTGAAGCTTTCTTT. The rearrangement links TRBV10-3 to TRBJ1-1; TRBD1 is a possible D gene (5 bases). CDR1 ENHRY and CDR2 SYGVKD come from the germline V gene. V lost 0 bases to trimming and J lost 1 base, with 12 bases between them. The CDR3 is 16 amino acids.

The J gene is TRBJ1-5, the V gene TRBV19, with a possible D match to TRBD1 (5 bases). Germline CDR1 reads LNHDA; CDR2 reads SQIVND (reference sequence). Trimming shortened V by 3 bases and J by 0 bases, and 6 bases separated the two germline ends. This CDR3 comprises 14 residues. The CDR3 DNA reads TGTGCCAGTAGTATGGGGCTTAGCAATCAGCCCCAGCATTTT. Its translation: CASSMGLSNQPQHF.